This is a list of T cell receptor beta chains from one sample in a study of neurological immune-mediated disorders. MiXCR, run by TCRdb on the 5' RACE reads, gives a single entry per CDR3 protein. The table shows 45,000 or so distinct CDR3 sequences, with 6% to 7% occurring only once. The sequencing input was CD4+ T cells from blood. The receptor set was obtained from a woman aged 40 to 50 in good health. CDR3s include the opening cysteine and the closing phenylalanine or tryptophan. The D gene is left open where the match is weak. Rows may omit the clone size; those that give it use once, few, many or a size class.

>TRBJ2-5|14|TRBV28|once|TRBD2
TGTGCCAGCAGTGTCCTAGCGGCCCAAGAGACCCAGTACTTC
CASSVLAAQETQYF
>TRBJ2-5|13|TRBV20-1|many|NA
TGCAGTGCTAGCCCGGGAGTTCAAGAGACCCAGTACTTC
CSASPGVQETQYF
>TRBJ2-7|15|TRBV5-1|many|TRBD1
TGCGCCTCAGCAGCTCCCGACAGGGGTAGGGGCGAGCAGTACTTC
CASAAPDRGRGEQYF
>TRBJ2-5|16|TRBV20-1|NA|NA
TGCAGTGCTAGACGTACCAGGGGACTGGGAGAGAAGACCCAGTACTTC
CSARRTRGLGEKTQYF
>TRBJ2-2|15|TRBV11-2|many|NA
TGTGCCAGCAGCTTAGCGCTAGCCGCCACCGGGGAGCTGTTTTTT
CASSLALAATGELFF
>TRBJ2-1|14|TRBV29-1|many|NA
TGCAGCGTTGAAGATCCCTTTATGGTCAATGAGCAGTTCTTC
CSVEDPFMVNEQFF
>TRBJ2-2|16|TRBV12-3/TRBV12-4|many|NA
TGTGCCAGTGGAAAGACAGGCCCTCCTTTCACCGGGGAGCTGTTTTTT
CASGKTGPPFTGELFF
>TRBJ2-3|13|TRBV6-5|many|NA
TGTGCCAGCAGGATATATAGCACAGATACGCAGTATTTT
CASRIYSTDTQYF
>TRBJ1-5|15|TRBV7-6|many|NA
TGTGCCAGCAGCTTAGATTTGGGGTTCAATCAGCCCCAGCATTTT
CASSLDLGFNQPQHF
>TRBJ2-5|15|TRBV12-3/TRBV12-4|many|TRBD2
TGTGCCAGCAGTTTCCCTAGCGGGGGGACAGAGACCCAGTACTTC
CASSFPSGGTETQYF
>TRBJ2-1|13|TRBV14|many|NA
TGTGCCAGCAGCCAAGGACTGTTCGGTGAGCAGTTCTTC
CASSQGLFGEQFF
>TRBJ2-3|12|TRBV29-1|many|NA
TGCAGCGTTGAGGGTGGCACAGATACGCAGTATTTT
CSVEGGTDTQYF
>TRBJ1-5|14|TRBV28|many|TRBD1
TGTGCCAGCAGGGCAGGGGGCGCGAGTCAGCCCCAGCATTTT
CASRAGGASQPQHF
>TRBJ2-3|16|TRBV5-1|many|TRBD2
TGCGCCAGCAGCAGACTAGCGGGAGGAGGTTCAGATACGCAGTATTTT
CASSRLAGGGSDTQYF
>TRBJ2-1|15|TRBV5-1|many|TRBD2
TGCGCCAGCAGTGAGAATAGCGGGAGTTACAATGAGCAGTTCTTC
CASSENSGSYNEQFF
>TRBJ2-1|11|TRBV14|many|NA
TGTGCCAGCAGCCAAGCTAGGGAGCAGTTCTTC
CASSQAREQFF
>TRBJ2-2|16|TRBV6-2/TRBV6-3|many|NA
TGTGCCAGCAGTTTACGGGGGACGACGGGCACCGGGGAGCTGTTTTTT
CASSLRGTTGTGELFF
>TRBJ2-3|15|TRBV7-2|many|TRBD2
TGTGCCAGCAGCCTCCCCCTAGCGGGAGGTTATACGCAGTATTTT
CASSLPLAGGYTQYF
>TRBJ2-7|15|TRBV12-3/TRBV12-4|many|NA
TGTGCCAGCAGCATTAGTACAGGGATGCCCTACGAGCAGTACTTC
CASSISTGMPYEQYF
>TRBJ2-7|12|TRBV5-5|many|NA
TGTGCCAGCAGCTTGACTACCGACGAGCAGTACTTC
CASSLTTDEQYF
>TRBJ1-1|14|TRBV5-1|many|NA
TGCGCCAGCAGCTGGGCAGGACAGTTCGACGAAGCTTTCTTT
CASSWAGQFDEAFF
>TRBJ2-7|14|TRBV28|many|NA
TGTGCCAGCAGTTTGGAGCGGTTGTCCTACGAGCAGTACTTC
CASSLERLSYEQYF
>TRBJ2-7|13|TRBV20-1|many|NA
TGCAGTGCGCGGGACTCTTCACTCTACGAGCAGTACTTC
CSARDSSLYEQYF
>TRBJ1-2|15|TRBV28|many|TRBD1
TGTGCCAGCAGTTTATCTGCAGGGGGAAACTATGGCTACACCTTC
CASSLSAGGNYGYTF
>TRBJ2-3|15|TRBV7-8|many|NA
TGTGCCAGCAGCTTAGTCCTCGGGCGTACAGATACGCAGTATTTT
CASSLVLGRTDTQYF
>TRBJ1-1|15|TRBV5-1|NA|TRBD1
TGCGCCAGCAGCTTGAGACAGGGTGGTAACACTGAAGCTTTCTTT
CASSLRQGGNTEAFF
>TRBJ2-3|14|TRBV5-6|many|NA
TGTGCCAGCAGCTTGCCGGGGACGGGAGATACGCAGTATTTT
CASSLPGTGDTQYF
>TRBJ2-5|14|TRBV28|many|TRBD1
TGTGCCAGCAGTCGATTGGACAGGAAAGAGACCCAGTACTTC
CASSRLDRKETQYF
>TRBJ2-1|14|TRBV27|many|TRBD2
TGTGCCAGCAGTACGACTAGCGGGAGTAATGAGCAGTTCTTC
CASSTTSGSNEQFF
>TRBJ1-1|8|TRBV29-1|many|NA
TGCAGCGTTGAGGGGGCTTTCTTT
CSVEGAFF
>TRBJ2-5|13|TRBV5-1|few|NA
TGCGCCAGCAGTCCCACCCCCGGCGAGACCCAGTACTTC
CASSPTPGETQYF
>TRBJ2-2|17|TRBV20-1|many|TRBD2
TGCAGTGCTCACCCGGGACTAGCGGGATACAACACCGGGGAGCTGTTTTTT
CSAHPGLAGYNTGELFF
>TRBJ2-1|16|TRBV5-1|many|TRBD2
TGCGCCAGCATTGAAGGAGCGTCGGGAGGGTACAATGAGCAGTTCTTC
CASIEGASGGYNEQFF
>TRBJ1-5|14|TRBV6-6|many|NA
TGTGCCAGCATGATTTCGGGCGTGGGCCAGCCCCAGCATTTT
CASMISGVGQPQHF
>TRBJ2-3|16|TRBV11-2|many|NA
TGTGCCAGCAGCCGCGCCCGGGTCCTTGCCACAGATACGCAGTATTTT
CASSRARVLATDTQYF
>TRBJ1-1|13|TRBV27|many|NA
TGTGCCAGCAGTTATCAGGGGAGGACTGAAGCTTTCTTT
CASSYQGRTEAFF
>TRBJ2-3|13|TRBV21-1|many|NA
TGTGCCAGCAGCCCGATCGGAGAAGATACGCAGTATTTT
CASSPIGEDTQYF
>TRBJ1-5|15|TRBV20-1|NA|TRBD1
TGCAGTGCTAGAGTAGGGACAGGGTCAGGTCAGCCCCAGCATTTT
CSARVGTGSGQPQHF
>TRBJ2-3|15|TRBV5-1|many|TRBD1
TGCGCCAGCAGCTTGCAAGGACAGGGTTTAGATACGCAGTATTTT
CASSLQGQGLDTQYF
>TRBJ2-5|16|TRBV5-1|many|TRBD1
TGCGCCAGCAGCTTGGGGACAGGGGCCCCACAAGAGACCCAGTACTTC
CASSLGTGAPQETQYF
>TRBJ2-5|17|TRBV28|many|TRBD1
TGTGCCAGCAGACACAGGGGGCGCGGTATATCTCAAGAGACCCAGTACTTC
CASRHRGRGISQETQYF
>TRBJ1-5|13|TRBV12-3/TRBV12-4|many|NA
TGTGCCAGCAGTTTGGCGGGCAATCAGCCCCAGCATTTT
CASSLAGNQPQHF